Below are 26 T cell receptor beta chains sequenced from a single sample in a study of cytomegalovirus exposure and HLA in healthy donors. Assay used: immunoSEQ multiplex PCR; TCRdb lists only in-frame clones, some missing. Of about 70,000 clones detected, around 94% appear once; the ten largest clones hold 1.5% to 1.8%. The sample comprised PBMCs. The receptors were gathered from a man aged 18 to 30 in good health and CMV-seropositive.

Only one count was recorded for this clone. The chain uses TRBV10-2 and TRBJ2-7; 11 nucleotides match TRBD1. In germline, CDR1 is WSHSY, CDR2 SAAADI. Unmatched junction bases numbered 2, after V lost 11 bases and J lost 5 bases. This CDR3 region has 11 residues. Here the CDR3 reads CAGGQGDEQYF. CDR3 coding DNA: TGCGCCGGGGGACAGGGGGACGAGCAGTACTTC.

The chain combines TRBV28 with TRBJ2-4; D gene uncertain. The CDR3 is 15 residues long. The V and J ends lost 5 bases and 0 bases respectively, with 11 bases between them. Germline V CDR1 and CDR2: MDHEN, SYDVKM. CDR3 sequence: CASSNTILAKNIQYF. CDR3 DNA: TGTGCCAGCAGTAACACCATCTTAGCCAAAAACATTCAGTACTTC.

The rearrangement uses TRBV2 and TRBJ1-5; no reliable D call. The CDR3 is made up of 14 amino acids. Germline V lookup: CDR1 SNHLY, CDR2 FYNNEI. Trimming took 3 bases from V and 4 from J, leaving 10 bases between them. This chain's CDR3 is CASSDSLVNQPQHF. In DNA form, the CDR3 reads TGTGCCAGCAGTGATAGCTTAGTAAATCAGCCCCAGCATTTT.

In its sample, this clone was seen a few times. The chain carries TRBV7-9 and TRBJ2-1; 13 bases map to TRBD2. V lost 6 bases and J lost 8; bases outside the gene matches: 4. The CDR3 is made up of 14 amino acids. CDR1 and CDR2 (germline): SEHNR, FQNEAQ (reference sequence). In nucleotides, the CDR3 is TGTGCCAGCAGACTAGCGGGAGGGTACGATGAGCAGTTCTTC. This sequence encodes CASRLAGGYDEQFF.

V is TRBV6-5 and J is TRBJ1-2; no clear D. Trimming cost V 5 bases and J 6 bases, with 16 bases left between them. CDR3 size: 14 residues. Germline V gene sequence: CDR1 MNHEY, CDR2 SVGAGI. As DNA, the CDR3 is TGTGCCAGCAGTACCCATGAGGGAAACGATGGCTACACCTTC. Translated, it gives CASSTHEGNDGYTF.

The rearrangement links TRBV10-2 to TRBJ2-7; 10 positions match TRBD2. Germline loops: CDR1 WSHSY, CDR2 SAAADI. Trimming removed 0 bases from V and 4 bases from J; junction bases left unmatched: 3. The CDR3 is made up of 15 amino acids. The CDR3 bases are TGCGCCAGCAGTGAGTCTAGCGGGAGGCTTTACGAGCAGTACTTC. This translates into CASSESSGRLYEQYF.

The chain couples TRBV28 to TRBJ2-1; 14 bases align to TRBD2. Unmatched junction bases numbered 12, after V lost 10 bases and J lost 10 bases. Germline V lookup: CDR1 MDHEN, CDR2 SYDVKM. This CDR3 has 15 amino acids. The CDR3 here is CATYPGTSGSKEQFF. DNA of the CDR3: TGTGCCACCTACCCTGGGACTAGCGGGAGTAAGGAGCAGTTCTTC.

The rearrangement uses TRBV4-2 and TRBJ2-7; 11 bases are shared with TRBD2. V lost 4 bases, J lost 4 bases, and 18 bases stayed unmatched. The CDR3 sequence is 19 residues long. Germline CDR1 LGHNA, CDR2 YNFKEQ. CDR3 DNA sequence: TGTGCCAGCAGCCGAGAAAAATACGGACCGGGACTAGCGGCTTACGAGCAGTACTTC. It yields the protein CASSREKYGPGLAAYEQYF.

The chain joins TRBV11-2 to TRBJ1-5; D remains ambiguous. The V end was cut by 2 bases, the J end by 0 bases, with 8 bases between. Per the germline V gene, CDR1 is SGHAT and CDR2 is FQNNGV. The CDR3 is made up of 15 amino acids. CDR3 amino acids: CASSLTDYSNQPQHF. As DNA, the CDR3 is TGTGCCAGCAGCTTAACAGATTATAGCAATCAGCCCCAGCATTTT.

V is TRBV7-8 and J is TRBJ1-4; TRBD1 is a possible D gene (6 bases). The CDR3 covers 16 residues. From germline, CDR1 is SGHVS and CDR2 FQNEAQ. Trimming shortened V by 4 bases and J by 1 base, and 13 bases separated the two germline ends. This CDR3 reads CASSSRPGQTNEKLFF. The DNA of the CDR3 is TGTGCCAGCAGCTCCCGCCCGGGACAAACTAATGAAAAACTGTTTTTT.

This clone was seen only a few times. The chain recombines TRBV9 with TRBJ1-1; 8 positions match TRBD1. The germline CDR1 and CDR2 sequences are SGDLS and YYNGEE. The CDR3 has 12 residues. The V and J ends lost 0 bases and 8 bases, in that order; junction bases with no gene match: 0. CDR3 amino acids: CASSVGTGEAFF. The CDR3 DNA follows: TGTGCCAGCAGCGTAGGGACAGGGGAAGCTTTCTTT.

The chain is built from TRBV28 and TRBJ2-7; D is undetermined. There are 16 residues in the CDR3. V lost 5 bases, J lost 3 bases, and 20 bases lay in between. Germline values: CDR1 MDHEN, CDR2 SYDVKM. Here the CDR3 reads CASSRLWLESRYEQYF. The CDR3 DNA sequence: TGTGCCAGCAGTAGGCTCTGGCTAGAGTCCCGCTACGAGCAGTACTTC.

This clone is a singleton in its sample. The chain is built from TRBV6-1 and TRBJ1-4, with D perhaps matching TRBD1 (5 bases). This CDR3 spans 15 amino acids. Germline-derived CDR1 and CDR2 are MNHNS and SASEGT. V lost 7 bases to trimming and J lost 3 bases, with 15 bases between them. Here the CDR3 DNA reads TGTGCCAGCACCTCGGGGGGGGTAGCTAATGAAAAACTGTTTTTT. This codes for CASTSGGVANEKLFF.

The CDR3 loop reads CASSPRQGGNEQYF. CDR3 DNA: TGTGCCAGCAGCCCCAGACAGGGCGGGAACGAGCAGTACTTC. J is TRBJ2-7 and V is TRBV11-3; D perhaps matches TRBD1 (7 bases). Germline CDR1 SGHNT, CDR2 YENEEA. Trimming left V 5 bases short and J 5 bases short, with 16 bases between. This CDR3 spans 14 amino acids.

The V and J genes are TRBV27 and TRBJ2-1, with 7 bases that match TRBD2. The trim removed 5 bases at V and 9 bases at J, leaving 7 bases unmatched. From germline, CDR1 is MNHEY and CDR2 SMNVEV (reference sequence). The CDR3 is made up of 13 amino acids. The CDR3 DNA follows: TGTGCCAGCAGTCCTCGACTAGCCGGTGAGCAGTTCTTC. This sequence encodes CASSPRLAGEQFF.

V and J are TRBV30 and TRBJ2-5; 10 nucleotides align to TRBD2. Germline assignment: CDR1 GTSNPN and CDR2 SVGIG (reference sequence). This CDR3 has 15 residues. V was pared by 4 bases and J by 5 bases, with 10 bases of the junction left unmatched. The DNA of the CDR3 is TGTGCCTGGACCCCCCCAGCGGGAGGGATCGAGACCCAGTACTTC. This sequence encodes CAWTPPAGGIETQYF.

The DNA for the CDR3 is TGTGCCAGCAGCGGCGGGCTAACGTCAACCTACGAGCAGTACTTC. Translation: CASSGGLTSTYEQYF. The genes are TRBV9 and TRBJ2-7; D is possibly TRBD2 (5 bases). Trimming removed 3 bases from V and 2 bases from J, with 15 bases in between. This CDR3 has 15 amino acids. The germline V gene has CDR1 SGDLS and CDR2 YYNGEE.

This chain connects TRBV5-1 to TRBJ2-7, with D tentatively TRBD1 (6 bases). The CDR3 loop spans 13 amino acids. Trimming removed 4 bases at V and 3 bases at J, with 11 bases between. CDR1 is SGHRS and CDR2 is YFSETQ in the germline V gene. CDR3 sequence: CASSGGQIYEQYF. In DNA form, the CDR3 reads TGCGCCAGCAGCGGAGGACAGATCTACGAGCAGTACTTC.

J is TRBJ2-1 and V is TRBV9, with TRBD1 identical over 8 bases. This CDR3 contains 15 residues. Germline CDR1 SGDLS, CDR2 YYNGEE. The trim removed 0 bases at V and 7 bases at J, leaving 6 bases unmatched. The CDR3 region is CASSVGTGPENEQFF. CDR3 DNA sequence: TGTGCCAGCAGCGTAGGGACAGGGCCGGAGAATGAGCAGTTCTTC.

This sequence joins TRBV29-1 and TRBJ1-2; 7 nucleotides align to TRBD1. V shed 7 bases and J 5 bases; nucleotides not matched to a gene: 10. This CDR3 region has 13 residues. Germline loops: CDR1 SQVTM, CDR2 ANQGSEA. The CDR3 is CSATSGTVYGYTF. The CDR3 region has the DNA TGCAGCGCCACTTCCGGGACAGTATATGGCTACACCTTC.

The genes are TRBV5-1 and TRBJ2-2, with a tentative D call TRBD2 (6 bases). CDR1 is SGHRS, CDR2 YFSETQ, per germline. This CDR3 contains 14 residues. Trimming pared 2 bases from V and 4 bases from J, leaving 9 bases between. The CDR3 coding sequence is TGCGCCAGCAGCTTAGCGGAGGGCACCGGGGAGCTGTTTTTT. Its translation is CASSLAEGTGELFF.

This clone was seen just once. The chain couples TRBV5-4 to TRBJ2-7; 8 nucleotides match TRBD1. Trimming at V came to 4 bases and at J to 3 bases, leaving 15 bases not matched to a gene. The CDR3 totals 17 residues. Germline CDR1 is SGHNT and CDR2 is YYREEE (reference sequence). CDR3 sequence (DNA): TGTGCCAGCAGCCCAAATGACAGGGGATCCTCCCGCTACGAGCAGTACTTC. It encodes CASSPNDRGSSRYEQYF.

The chain couples TRBV10-2 to TRBJ2-1; 8 bases are shared with TRBD2. After removal of 10 bases from V and 1 base from J, the junction contained 12 bases not matched to a gene. The germline V gene has CDR1 WSHSY and CDR2 SAAADI. This CDR3 has 16 residues. DNA for the CDR3: TGCGCCACACAAGGGAGGCGGGAGGCTTCCTACAATGAGCAGTTCTTC. The encoded protein is CATQGRREASYNEQFF.

The gene calls are TRBV6-1 and TRBJ1-1; TRBD1 matches 7 bases. The junction had 9 bases not matched to a gene; V was cut back by 10 bases and J by 7 bases. This CDR3 contains 12 residues. The germline gives CDR1 MNHNS, CDR2 SASEGT. The chain's CDR3 is CATHRDRIEAFF. In nucleotides, the CDR3 is TGTGCCACCCACCGGGACAGAATTGAAGCTTTCTTT.

J is TRBJ2-7 and V is TRBV7-2, with 8 bases fitting TRBD2. With V trimmed by 1 base and J by 9 bases, 8 bases remained unmatched. The germline V gene encodes CDR1 SGHTA and CDR2 FQGNSA. The CDR3 covers 14 residues. DNA for the CDR3: TGTGCCAGCAGCTTAGGGCTAGCGGGTACAAGGCAGTACTTC. As protein: CASSLGLAGTRQYF. Using reference TRBV7-2 and TRBJ2-7 for the parts outside the CDR3, the full variable domain is GAGVSQSPSNKVTEKGKDVELRCDPISGHTALYWYRQSLGQGLEFLIYFQGNSAPDKSGLPSDRFSAERTGGSVSTLTIQRTQQEDSAVYLCASSLGLAGTRQYFGPGTRLTVT.

This clone was observed once. The chain is built from TRBV28 and TRBJ2-2, with D perhaps matching TRBD1 (6 bases). CDR3 length equals 12 residues. V gave up 6 bases and J gave up 7 bases, with 9 bases separating them. From germline, CDR1 is MDHEN and CDR2 SYDVKM. CDR3 in amino acids: CASSRGYGELFF. DNA for the CDR3: TGTGCCAGCAGCAGGGGTTACGGGGAGCTGTTTTTT.